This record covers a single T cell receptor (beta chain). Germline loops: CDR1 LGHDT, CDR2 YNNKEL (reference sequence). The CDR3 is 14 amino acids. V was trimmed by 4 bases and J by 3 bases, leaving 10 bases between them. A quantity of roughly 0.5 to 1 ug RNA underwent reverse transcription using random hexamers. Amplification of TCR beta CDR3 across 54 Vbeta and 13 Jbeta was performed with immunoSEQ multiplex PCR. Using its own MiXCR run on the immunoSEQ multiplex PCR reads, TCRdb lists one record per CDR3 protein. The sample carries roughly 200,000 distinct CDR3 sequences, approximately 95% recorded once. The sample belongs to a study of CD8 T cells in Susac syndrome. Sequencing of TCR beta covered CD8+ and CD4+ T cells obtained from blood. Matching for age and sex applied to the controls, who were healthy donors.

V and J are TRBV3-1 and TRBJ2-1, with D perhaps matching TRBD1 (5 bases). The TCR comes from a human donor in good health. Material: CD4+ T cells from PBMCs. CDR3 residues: CASSPWGNYNEQFF. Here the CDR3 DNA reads TGTGCCAGCAGCCCATGGGGCAACTACAATGAGCAGTTCTTC.